This is a list of T cell receptor beta chains from one sample in a study of cytomegalovirus exposure and HLA in healthy donors. Repertoires were generated with immunoSEQ multiplex PCR, while TCRdb's copy carries only in-frame clones and drops some. The sample has 150,000 to 170,000 clones; around 84% are singletons. Sequencing was carried out using PBMCs. The receptors stem from a human donor in good health. CDR3s leave out the opening cysteine and the closing phenylalanine or tryptophan. The order of the fields is V gene, J gene, CDR3 protein.

>TRBV15|TRBJ2-3
ATSRDLTRRTDTQY
>TRBV27|TRBJ2-1
ASIPLGSHNEQF
>TRBV5-1|TRBJ2-5
ASSYTTGWGQETQY
>TRBV6-1|TRBJ2-7
ASSELAETYEQY
>TRBV27|TRBJ2-7
ASSQTGVPYEQY
>TRBV18|TRBJ1-1
ASSPSITDTEAF
>TRBV27|TRBJ1-1
ASSPRLPRMNTEAF
>TRBV2|TRBJ2-1
ASSEVREPIYNEQF
>TRBV7-9|TRBJ1-2
ASSLGTGEFGYT
>TRBV28|TRBJ1-5
ASSLSPFISNQPQH
>TRBV19|TRBJ2-4
ASSIDRSSSGAKNIQY
>TRBV5-4|TRBJ2-3
ASSNAAQGGPDTQY
>TRBV5-1|TRBJ2-6
ASKWGYDRVAGANVLT
>TRBV14|TRBJ2-7
ASSHLSVYEQY
>TRBV11-2|TRBJ2-1
ASSMTSGVSSYNEQF
>TRBV9|TRBJ2-3
ASSSRNRVTTDTQY
>TRBV6-5|TRBJ2-1
ASSYSGGGQF
>TRBV7-8|TRBJ2-2
ASSDFLTGHTGELF
>TRBV9|TRBJ2-7
ASSSGYEQY
>TRBV7-2|TRBJ1-2
ASSLSGGPYGYT
>TRBV7-3|TRBJ1-1
ASSLNPGTEAF
>TRBV11-2|TRBJ2-2
ASSSLAGGPNTGELF
>TRBV5-4|TRBJ1-5
ASSLGGGKGNQPQH
>TRBV19|TRBJ1-2
ASSPQSGVGYGYT
>TRBV27|TRBJ2-3
ASSLSTRGGDTQY
>TRBV29-1|TRBJ2-3
SVEDTSGGADTQY
>TRBV18|TRBJ2-3
ASSPGQGNTDTQY
>TRBV20-1|TRBJ2-1
SAEGNEQF
>TRBV13|TRBJ2-2
ASSLGGLAGDTGELF
>TRBV6-5|TRBJ2-3
ASSYYSRPSTDTQY
>TRBV5-1|TRBJ2-7
ASSFSRGGEQY
>TRBV27|TRBJ2-1
ASVPSSGRAIYNEQF
>TRBV11-1|TRBJ1-1
ASRTLTGGKAEAF
>TRBV5-1|TRBJ2-5
ASSLYIKAKAGQETQY
>TRBV9|TRBJ2-5
ASSGGTGTQRETQY
>TRBV15|TRBJ1-6
ATSRDVWAGGSPLH
>TRBV27|TRBJ1-1
ASSFGGSTEAF
>TRBV27|TRBJ1-5
ASRETGSNQPQH
>TRBV9|TRBJ1-1
ASSVVANTEAF